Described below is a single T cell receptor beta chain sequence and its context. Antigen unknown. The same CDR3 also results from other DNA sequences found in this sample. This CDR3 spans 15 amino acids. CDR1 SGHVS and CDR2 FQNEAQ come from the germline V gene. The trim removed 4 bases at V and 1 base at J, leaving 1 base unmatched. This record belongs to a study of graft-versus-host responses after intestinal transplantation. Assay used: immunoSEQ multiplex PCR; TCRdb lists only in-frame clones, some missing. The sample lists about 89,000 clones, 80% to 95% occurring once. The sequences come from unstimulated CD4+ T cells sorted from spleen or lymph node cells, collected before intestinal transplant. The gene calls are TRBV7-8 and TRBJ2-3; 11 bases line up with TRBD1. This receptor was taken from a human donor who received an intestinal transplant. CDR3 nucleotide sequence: TGTGCCAGCAGCTCGGACAGGGGGCGCACAGATACGCAGTATTTT. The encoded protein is CASSSDRGRTDTQYF.